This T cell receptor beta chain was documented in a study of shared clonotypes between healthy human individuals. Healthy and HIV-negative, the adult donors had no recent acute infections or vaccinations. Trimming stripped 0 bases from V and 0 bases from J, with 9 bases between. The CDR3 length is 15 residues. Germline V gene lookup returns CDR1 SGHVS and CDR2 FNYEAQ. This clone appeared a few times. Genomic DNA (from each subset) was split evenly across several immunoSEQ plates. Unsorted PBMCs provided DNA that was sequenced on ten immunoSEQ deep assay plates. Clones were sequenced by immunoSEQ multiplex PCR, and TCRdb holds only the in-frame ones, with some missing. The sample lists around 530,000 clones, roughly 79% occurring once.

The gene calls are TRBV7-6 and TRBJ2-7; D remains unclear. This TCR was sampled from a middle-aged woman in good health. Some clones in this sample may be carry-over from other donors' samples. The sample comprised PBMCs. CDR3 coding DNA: TGTGCCAGCAGCTTAGCGCCGGTGTACTCCTACGAGCAGTACTTC. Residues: CASSLAPVYSYEQYF.